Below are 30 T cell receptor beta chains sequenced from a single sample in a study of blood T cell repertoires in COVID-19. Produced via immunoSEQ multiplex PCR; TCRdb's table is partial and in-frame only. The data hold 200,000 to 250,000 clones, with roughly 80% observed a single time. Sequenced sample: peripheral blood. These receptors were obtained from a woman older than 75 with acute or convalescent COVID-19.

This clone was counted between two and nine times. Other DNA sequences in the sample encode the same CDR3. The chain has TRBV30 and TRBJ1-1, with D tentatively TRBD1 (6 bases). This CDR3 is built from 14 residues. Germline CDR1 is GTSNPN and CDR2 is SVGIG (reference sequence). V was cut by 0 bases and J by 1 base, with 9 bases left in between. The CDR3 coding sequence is TGTGCCTGGAGTGTGGGGGCTGAGAACACTGAAGCTTTCTTT. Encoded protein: CAWSVGAENTEAFF.

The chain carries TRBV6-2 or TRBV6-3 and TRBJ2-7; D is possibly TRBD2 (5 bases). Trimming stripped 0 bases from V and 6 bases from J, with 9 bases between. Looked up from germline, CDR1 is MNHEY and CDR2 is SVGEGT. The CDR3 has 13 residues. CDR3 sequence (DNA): TGTGCCAGCAGTTACTCTGAGGGAAGCGAGCAGTACTTC. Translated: CASSYSEGSEQYF.

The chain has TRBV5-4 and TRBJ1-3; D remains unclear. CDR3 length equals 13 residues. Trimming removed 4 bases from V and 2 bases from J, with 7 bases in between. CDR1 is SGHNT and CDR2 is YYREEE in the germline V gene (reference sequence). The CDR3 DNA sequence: TGTGCCAGCAGCGCGCGAGCTGGAAACACCATATATTTT. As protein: CASSARAGNTIYF.

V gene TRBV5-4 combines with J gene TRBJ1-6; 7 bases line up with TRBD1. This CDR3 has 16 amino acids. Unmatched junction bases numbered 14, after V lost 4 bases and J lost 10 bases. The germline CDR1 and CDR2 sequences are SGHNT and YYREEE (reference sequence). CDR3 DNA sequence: TGTGCCAGCAGCGGCGGGACAGATAAATCTTTCTCACCCCTCCACTTT. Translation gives CASSGGTDKSFSPLHF. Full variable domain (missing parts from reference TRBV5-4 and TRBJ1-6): ETGVTQSPTHLIKTRGQQVTLRCSSQSGHNTVSWYQQALGQGPQFIFQYYREEENGRGNFPPRFSGLQFPNYSSELNVNALELDDSALYLCASSGGTDKSFSPLHFGNGTRLTVT.

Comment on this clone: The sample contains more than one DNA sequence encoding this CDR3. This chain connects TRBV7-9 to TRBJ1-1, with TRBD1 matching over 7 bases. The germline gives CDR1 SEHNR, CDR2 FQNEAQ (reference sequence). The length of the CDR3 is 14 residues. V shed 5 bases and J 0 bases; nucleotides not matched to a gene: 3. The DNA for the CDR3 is TGTGCCAGCAGCCCTGGGACAGTGAACACTGAAGCTTTCTTT. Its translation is CASSPGTVNTEAFF.

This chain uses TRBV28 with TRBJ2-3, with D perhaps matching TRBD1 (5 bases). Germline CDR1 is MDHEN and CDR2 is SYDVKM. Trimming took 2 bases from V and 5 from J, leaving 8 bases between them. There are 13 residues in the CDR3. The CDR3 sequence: CASSLVQGDTQYF. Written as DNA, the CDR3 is TGTGCCAGCAGTTTAGTCCAGGGAGATACGCAGTATTTT.

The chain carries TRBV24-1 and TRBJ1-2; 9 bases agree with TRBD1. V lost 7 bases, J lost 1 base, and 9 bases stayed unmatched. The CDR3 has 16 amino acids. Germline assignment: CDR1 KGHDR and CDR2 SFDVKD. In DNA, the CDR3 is TGTGCCACCAGAGCGTCCCAGGGACAGGGTAACTATGGCTACACCTTC. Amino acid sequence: CATRASQGQGNYGYTF.

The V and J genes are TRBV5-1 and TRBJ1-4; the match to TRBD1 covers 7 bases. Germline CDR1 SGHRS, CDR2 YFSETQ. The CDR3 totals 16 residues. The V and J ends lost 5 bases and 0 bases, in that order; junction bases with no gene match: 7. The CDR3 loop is CASSLGQDATNEKLFF. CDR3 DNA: TGCGCCAGCAGTCTCGGACAGGATGCAACTAATGAAAAACTGTTTTTT.

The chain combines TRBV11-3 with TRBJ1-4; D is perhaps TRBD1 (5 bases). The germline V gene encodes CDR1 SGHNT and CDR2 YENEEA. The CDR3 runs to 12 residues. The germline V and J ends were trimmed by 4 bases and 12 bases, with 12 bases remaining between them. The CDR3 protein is CASSWTGGELFF. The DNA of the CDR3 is TGTGCCAGCAGCTGGACGGGAGGGGAACTGTTTTTT.

DNA for the CDR3: TGCGCCAGCAGCCAAGAAAGGTTCGGCGGGAGCGCGGGGGGAAGTCAGCCCCAGCATTTT. Protein sequence: CASSQERFGGSAGGSQPQHF. The gene calls are TRBV4-1 and TRBJ1-5, with D possibly being TRBD1 (5 bases). V was cut by 0 bases and J by 6 bases, with 27 bases left in between. Per germline, CDR1 MGHRA and CDR2 YSYEKL. CDR3 length: 20 amino acids.

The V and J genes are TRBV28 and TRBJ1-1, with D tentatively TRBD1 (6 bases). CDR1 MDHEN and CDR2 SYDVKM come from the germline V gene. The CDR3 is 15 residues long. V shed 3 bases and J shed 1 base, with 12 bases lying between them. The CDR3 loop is CASSFYSGANTEAFF. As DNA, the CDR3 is TGTGCCAGCAGTTTTTATTCAGGGGCGAACACTGAAGCTTTCTTT. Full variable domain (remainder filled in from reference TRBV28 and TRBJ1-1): DVKVTQSSRYLVKRTGEKVFLECVQDMDHENMFWYRQDPGLGLRLIYFSYDVKMKEKGDIPEGYSVSREKKERFSLILESASTNQTSMYLCASSFYSGANTEAFFGQGTRLTVV.

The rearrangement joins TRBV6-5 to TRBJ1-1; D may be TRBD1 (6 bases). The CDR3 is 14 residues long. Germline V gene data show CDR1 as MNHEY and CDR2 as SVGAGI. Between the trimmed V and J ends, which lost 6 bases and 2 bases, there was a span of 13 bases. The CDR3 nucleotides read TGTGCCAGCAGCCCCAGGGGTCCCAACACTGAAGCTTTCTTT. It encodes CASSPRGPNTEAFF.

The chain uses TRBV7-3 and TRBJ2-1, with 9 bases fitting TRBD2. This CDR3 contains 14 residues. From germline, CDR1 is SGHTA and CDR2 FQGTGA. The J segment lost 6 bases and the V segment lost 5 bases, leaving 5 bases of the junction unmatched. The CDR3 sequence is CASSPSGLANEQFF. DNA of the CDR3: TGTGCCAGCAGCCCATCGGGACTAGCCAATGAGCAGTTCTTC.

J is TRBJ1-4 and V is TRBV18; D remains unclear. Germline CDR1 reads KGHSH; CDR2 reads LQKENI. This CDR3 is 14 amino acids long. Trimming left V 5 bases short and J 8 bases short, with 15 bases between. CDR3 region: CASSSQLTGEKLFF. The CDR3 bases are TGTGCCAGCTCATCACAGCTCACGGGGGAAAAACTGTTTTTT.

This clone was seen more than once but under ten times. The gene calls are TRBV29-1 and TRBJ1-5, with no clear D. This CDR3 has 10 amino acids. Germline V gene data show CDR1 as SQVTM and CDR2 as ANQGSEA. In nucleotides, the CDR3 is TGCAGGACGGAGGATCAGCCCCAGCATTTT. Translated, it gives CRTEDQPQHF.

The CDR3 sequence: CASSLIGLAGYNEQFF. The CDR3 DNA is TGTGCCAGCAGCTTAATCGGCCTAGCGGGGTACAATGAGCAGTTCTTC. This chain uses TRBV7-8 with TRBJ2-1, with 9 nucleotides matching TRBD2. This CDR3 has 16 residues. Germline trimming cut 2 bases from V and 4 bases from J; bases unmatched to any gene: 6. Germline values: CDR1 SGHVS, CDR2 FQNEAQ.

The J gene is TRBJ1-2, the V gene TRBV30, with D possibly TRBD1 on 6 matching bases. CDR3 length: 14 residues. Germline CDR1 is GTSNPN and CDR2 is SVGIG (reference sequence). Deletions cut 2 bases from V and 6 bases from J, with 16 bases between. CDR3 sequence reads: CAWSRGGWNNGYTF. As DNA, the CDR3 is TGTGCCTGGAGTCGCGGGGGCTGGAATAATGGCTACACCTTC.

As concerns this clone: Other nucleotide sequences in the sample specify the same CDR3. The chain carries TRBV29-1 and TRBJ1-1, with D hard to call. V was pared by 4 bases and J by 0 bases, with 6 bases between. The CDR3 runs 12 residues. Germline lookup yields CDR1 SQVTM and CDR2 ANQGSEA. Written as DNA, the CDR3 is TGCAGCGTTGGACATTTGAACACTGAAGCTTTCTTT. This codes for CSVGHLNTEAFF.

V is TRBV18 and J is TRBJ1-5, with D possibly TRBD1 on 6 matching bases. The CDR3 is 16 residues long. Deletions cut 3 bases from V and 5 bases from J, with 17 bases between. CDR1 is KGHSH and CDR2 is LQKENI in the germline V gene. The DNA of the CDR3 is TGTGCCAGCTCACCCACGATAGGGGAGGGGGATCAGCCCCAGCATTTT. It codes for CASSPTIGEGDQPQHF. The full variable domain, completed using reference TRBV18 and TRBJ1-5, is NAGVMQNPRHLVRRRGQEARLRCSPMKGHSHVYWYRQLPEEGLKFMVYLQKENIIDESGMPKERFSAEFPKEGPSILRIQQVVRGDSAAYFCASSPTIGEGDQPQHFGDGTRLSIL.

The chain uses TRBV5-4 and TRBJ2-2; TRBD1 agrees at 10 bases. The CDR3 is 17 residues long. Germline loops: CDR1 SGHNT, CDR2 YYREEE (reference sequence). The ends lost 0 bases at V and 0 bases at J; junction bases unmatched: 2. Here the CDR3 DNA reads TGTGCCAGCAGCTTGGCCGGGACAGGGGCGAACACCGGGGAGCTGTTTTTT. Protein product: CASSLAGTGANTGELFF.

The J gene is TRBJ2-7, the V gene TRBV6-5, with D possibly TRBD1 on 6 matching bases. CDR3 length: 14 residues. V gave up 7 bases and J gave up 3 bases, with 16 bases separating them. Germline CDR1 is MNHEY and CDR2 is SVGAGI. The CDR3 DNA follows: TGTGCCAGCATAGGACAGAGAGCTGTCTACGAGCAGTACTTC. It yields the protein CASIGQRAVYEQYF.

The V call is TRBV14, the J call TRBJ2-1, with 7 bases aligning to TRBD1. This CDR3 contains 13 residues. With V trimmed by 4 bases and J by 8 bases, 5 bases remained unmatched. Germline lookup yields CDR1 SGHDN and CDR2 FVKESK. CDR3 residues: CASSRQGVYEQFF. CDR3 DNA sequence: TGTGCCAGCAGCCGCCAGGGGGTCTATGAGCAGTTCTTC.

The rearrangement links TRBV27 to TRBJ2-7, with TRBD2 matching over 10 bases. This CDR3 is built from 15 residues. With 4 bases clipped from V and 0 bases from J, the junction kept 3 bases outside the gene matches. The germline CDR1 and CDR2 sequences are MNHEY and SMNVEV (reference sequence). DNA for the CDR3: TGTGCCAGCAGTTCTAGCGGGAGAAACTCCTACGAGCAGTACTTC. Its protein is CASSSSGRNSYEQYF.

In nucleotides, the CDR3 is TGTGCCAGCAGCTCGACAGTACCCTACGAGCAGTACTTC. The encoded protein is CASSSTVPYEQYF. The chain links TRBV5-4 to TRBJ2-7; perhaps TRBD1 as D (5 bases). V lost 3 bases and J lost 2, with 9 bases in between. The CDR3 has 13 residues. Per germline, CDR1 SGHNT and CDR2 YYREEE (reference sequence). Using reference TRBV5-4 and TRBJ2-7 for the parts outside the CDR3, the full variable domain is ETGVTQSPTHLIKTRGQQVTLRCSSQSGHNTVSWYQQALGQGPQFIFQYYREEENGRGNFPPRFSGLQFPNYSSELNVNALELDDSALYLCASSSTVPYEQYFGPGTRLTVT.

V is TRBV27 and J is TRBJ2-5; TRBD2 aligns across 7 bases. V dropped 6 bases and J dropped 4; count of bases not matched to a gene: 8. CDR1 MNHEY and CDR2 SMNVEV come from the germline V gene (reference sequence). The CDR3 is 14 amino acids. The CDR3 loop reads CASRLRGGGETQYF. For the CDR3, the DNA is TGTGCCAGCAGACTTCGAGGCGGGGGAGAGACCCAGTACTTC.

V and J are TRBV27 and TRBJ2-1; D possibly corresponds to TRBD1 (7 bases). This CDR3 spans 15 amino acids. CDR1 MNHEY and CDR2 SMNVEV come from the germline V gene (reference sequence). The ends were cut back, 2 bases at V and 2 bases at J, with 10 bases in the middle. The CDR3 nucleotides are TGTGCCAGCAGTTTAGCGGGACAGACCTACAATGAGCAGTTCTTC. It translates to CASSLAGQTYNEQFF.

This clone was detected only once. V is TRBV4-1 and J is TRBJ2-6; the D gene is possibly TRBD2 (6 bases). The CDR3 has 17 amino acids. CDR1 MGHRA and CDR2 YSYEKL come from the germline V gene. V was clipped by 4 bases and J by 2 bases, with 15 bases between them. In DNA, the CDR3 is TGCGCCAGCAGCCCGAACCCAGGGAGGACTGGGGCCAACGTCCTGACTTTC. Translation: CASSPNPGRTGANVLTF.

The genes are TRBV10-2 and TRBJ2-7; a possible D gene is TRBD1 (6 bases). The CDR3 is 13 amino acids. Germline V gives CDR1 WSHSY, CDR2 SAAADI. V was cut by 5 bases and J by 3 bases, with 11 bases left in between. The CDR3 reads CASSSGALYEQYF. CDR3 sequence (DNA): TGCGCCAGCAGTTCAGGGGCTCTCTACGAGCAGTACTTC.

The CDR3 nucleotides read TGTGCCTGCCCGAACAGGGGACTTAAAGAAAAACTGTTTTTT. It translates to CACPNRGLKEKLFF. The chain combines TRBV30 with TRBJ1-4; TRBD1 matches at 7 bases. The V and J ends lost 6 bases and 8 bases, in that order; junction bases with no gene match: 12. CDR1 GTSNPN and CDR2 SVGIG come from the germline V gene (reference sequence). CDR3 length: 14 amino acids.

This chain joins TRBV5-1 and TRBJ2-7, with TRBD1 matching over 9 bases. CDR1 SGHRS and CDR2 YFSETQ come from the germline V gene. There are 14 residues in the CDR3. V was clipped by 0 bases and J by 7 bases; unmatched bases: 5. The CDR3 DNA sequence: TGCGCCAGCAGCTTGGGGACAGGGGCCGTAGAGCAGTACTTC. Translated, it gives CASSLGTGAVEQYF.